This TCR beta chain is from a study of blood T cell repertoires in COVID-19. Whole-study context: Whether acute or convalescent, the COVID-19 samples came from the United States, Italy and Spain.

Methods used by the authors: It was from reference gene primer amplification that nucleated cell counts were estimated. TCRdb's table, derived via immunoSEQ multiplex PCR, lists solely in-frame clones and lacks some. V and J calls and clone size are those listed in that table; D and trimming were worked out from the DNA. The sample contains about 240,000 clones, 88% of which appear only once. This clone was detected only once. This same CDR3 is encoded by further DNA sequences in the sample. The CDR3 is 14 amino acids. Trimming shortened V by 2 bases and J by 1 base, and 8 bases separated the two germline ends. The germline V gene has CDR1 KGHSH and CDR2 LQKENI.

The chain combines TRBV18 with TRBJ1-1; a possible D gene is TRBD1 (6 bases). This receptor was taken from a woman aged 40 to 49 who had recovered from COVID-19. Sequenced input: peripheral blood. CDR3 nucleotide sequence: TGTGCCAGCTCACCAACGGACAGGAACACTGAAGCTTTCTTT. Amino acid sequence: CASSPTDRNTEAFF.